This T cell receptor (beta chain) is from a study of blood T cell repertoires in COVID-19. Overall study: COVID-19 samples, acute and convalescent, were from the United States, Italy and Spain.

The germline CDR1 and CDR2 sequences are MNHEY and SVGAGI. V shed 0 bases and J 9 bases; nucleotides not matched to a gene: 5. CDR3 length equals 15 residues. Participant ages covered roughly 18 to 90 years across about 25 US areas. Assignment of participants to cohorts was predicated upon participant-reported clinical history. Profiled with immunoSEQ multiplex PCR; TCRdb holds only in-frame clones, not every one. This table holds some 160,000 clones, 75% to 90% found once. The V and J genes are TRBV6-5 and TRBJ1-6; 7 positions match TRBD1. The receptor was derived from a woman aged 55-75 years who had recovered from COVID-19. The sequencing input was PBMCs or T cells enriched from blood (not recorded which). This CDR3 is CASSYSATGASPLHF. The DNA for the CDR3 is TGTGCCAGCAGTTACTCGGCCACAGGGGCTTCACCCCTCCACTTT.